This T cell receptor beta chain was sequenced for a study of cytomegalovirus exposure and HLA in healthy donors. General observations from the study: Indistinguishability led to the exclusion of some V segments, TRBV6-2 and TRBV6-3 included. Presence/absence analyses treated sequencing depth as roughly uniform across donors. Confirmation was obtained in vitro that three CMV-associated chains are specific for CMV antigens.

The CDR3 is 16 amino acids. Germline CDR1 reads SGHRS; CDR2 reads YFSETQ. Every donor was a healthy person donating bone marrow. Remarks on this clone: What it recognizes is unknown. A read error may account for a junction end that differs from germline.

The PCR contained 60 Vbeta and 13 Jbeta primers. Measured with immunoSEQ multiplex PCR; TCRdb has only the in-frame clones, and not every one. This sample carries fewer than 250,000 clones, 74% of them seen once, and the ten largest clones take roughly 2.8%. The source material was PBMCs. This TCR was recovered from a woman in her twenties or thirties in good health and CMV-seropositive. The J gene is TRBJ2-5, the V gene TRBV5-1, with TRBD1 matching 9 bases. The CDR3 spells CAGSLDGQGIGETQYF. DNA of the CDR3: TGCGCCGGCAGCTTGGACGGACAGGGGATTGGGGAGACCCAGTACTTC.